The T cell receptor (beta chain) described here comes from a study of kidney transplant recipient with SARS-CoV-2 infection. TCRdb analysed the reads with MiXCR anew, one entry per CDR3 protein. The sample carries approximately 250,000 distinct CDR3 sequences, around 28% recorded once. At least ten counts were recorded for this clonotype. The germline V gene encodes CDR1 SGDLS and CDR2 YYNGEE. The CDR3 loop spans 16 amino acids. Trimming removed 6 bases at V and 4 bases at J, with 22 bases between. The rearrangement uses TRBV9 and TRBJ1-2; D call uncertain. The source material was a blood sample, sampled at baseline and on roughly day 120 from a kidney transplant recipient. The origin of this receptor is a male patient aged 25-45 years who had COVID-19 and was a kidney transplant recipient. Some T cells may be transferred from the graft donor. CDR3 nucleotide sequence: TGTGCCAGCATGGGGTTGTACTCAAGAAAGACCTATGGCTACACCTTC. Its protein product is CASMGLYSRKTYGYTF. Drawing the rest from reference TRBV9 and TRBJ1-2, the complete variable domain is DSGVTQTPKHLITATGQRVTLRCSPRSGDLSVYWYQQSLDQGLQFLIQYYNGEERAKGNILERFSAQQFPDLHSELNLSSLELGDSALYFCASMGLYSRKTYGYTFGSGTRLTVV.